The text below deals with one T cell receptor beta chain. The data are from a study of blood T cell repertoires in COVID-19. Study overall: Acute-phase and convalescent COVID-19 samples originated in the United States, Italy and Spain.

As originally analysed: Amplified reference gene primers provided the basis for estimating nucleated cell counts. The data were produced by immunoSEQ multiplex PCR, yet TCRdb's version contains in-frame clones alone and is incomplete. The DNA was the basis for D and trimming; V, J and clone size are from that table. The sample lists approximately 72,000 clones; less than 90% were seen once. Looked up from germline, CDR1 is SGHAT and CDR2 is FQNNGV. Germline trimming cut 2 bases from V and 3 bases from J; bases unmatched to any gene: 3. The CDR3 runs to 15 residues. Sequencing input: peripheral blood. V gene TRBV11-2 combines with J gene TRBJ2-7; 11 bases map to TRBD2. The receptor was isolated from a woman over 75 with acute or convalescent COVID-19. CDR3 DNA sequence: TGTGCCAGCAGCTTACGACTAGCGGGGAACTACGAGCAGTACTTC. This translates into CASSLRLAGNYEQYF.